This T cell receptor (beta chain) is drawn from a study of shared clonotypes between healthy human individuals. The V gene's germline CDR1 is SGHNT and CDR2 YYREEE (reference sequence). Germline trimming cut 0 bases from V and 2 bases from J; bases unmatched to any gene: 5. The length of the CDR3 is 15 residues. Produced via immunoSEQ multiplex PCR; TCRdb's table is partial and in-frame only. This table has about 1 million clones, about 70% appearing once. The V gene is TRBV5-4, the J gene TRBJ2-7; TRBD2 matches at 7 bases. This TCR was sampled from a man aged 18 to 30 in good health. The sample was memory CD4+ T cells sorted from blood. Subset indicated: CD45RA-negative fraction. The CDR3 DNA sequence: TGTGCCAGCAGCTTGGGGGAAACTAGCGCCTACGAGCAGTACTTC. It encodes CASSLGETSAYEQYF.